This record concerns one TCR beta chain sequence. The antigen remains undetermined. Relative to the germline gene, one junction end is altered; a read error may explain this. Germline assignment: CDR1 MNHEY and CDR2 SMNVEV (reference sequence). The CDR3 consists of 15 residues. These data belong to a study of graft-versus-host responses after intestinal transplantation. Background on the study: Multivisceral, liver-intestinal, or isolated intestinal transplants were performed in recipients. Once they had received anti-thymocyte globulin induction, all recipients took tacrolimus and steroids for two to three years. The study's findings and limits: Present in recipient marrow, GvH clones included some that appeared first in ileum or blood.

The repertoire was sequenced with immunoSEQ multiplex PCR; TCRdb's copy has only in-frame clones and lacks some. Of approximately 12,000 clones in the sample, approximately 84% were seen once. This sequence was found in a human patient who received an intestinal transplant, so some T cells may come from the graft donor. The sample here was PBMCs, taken approximately 320 days after intestinal transplant. The chain employs TRBV27 and TRBJ2-7; TRBD2 matches at 7 bases. CDR3 protein: CASSLRVLGLRPYRF. CDR3 DNA sequence: TGTGCCAGCAGTTTAAGGGTACTGGGACTAAGACCTTATCGGTTC.